This T cell receptor (beta chain) appears in the sequencing data of a study of CD8+CD57+ T cells in acquired aplastic anemia listed by TCRdb under 2018. Context from the whole study: Extracted DNA from sorted CD4+ and CD8+ cells averaged 3.2 ug, ranging from roughly 0.17 to 27.4 ug. CD8+CD57+ expansion was defined as a frequency above the mean frequency observed in healthy subjects.

Profiling of TCR beta VDJ combinations and CDR3 sequences used genomic DNA as the template. An Illumina HiSeq 2000 was the platform used for TCR repertoire sequencing. In the original analysis: TRBV/TRBJ rearrangement plots, CDR3 size and DJ length profiles, and Simpson's diversity index were used to evaluate the repertoires. The immunodominant clone was defined as the most abundant DNA sequence in deep sequencing data. CDR3 amino acid sequences were screened for sharing across subjects and compared with published repertoires and the VDJdb database. In TCRdb, the public reads were trimmed at Q25 with fastp and aligned with MiXCR, with productive beta chains retained. A single entry per CDR3 protein holds the most common genes and DNA from its merged rows. TCRdb, not the original authors, processed these V and J calls. The sample yields roughly 290,000 distinct CDR3 sequences; approximately 60% were counted once. The ten largest clones take up 1% to 1.5% of the sample.

V is trimmed back by 6 bases and J by 7 bases, and the junction contains 7 bases that no gene match accounts for. The germline V gene (reference sequence) supplies CDR1 SEHNR and CDR2 FQNEAQ. The CDR3 has 15 amino acids, counting the end cysteine and phenylalanine. Only the CDR3 DNA is retained, 45 bases long and in frame from the first base. Expansion of CD8+CD57+ cells had been shown by flow cytometry in the patients chosen for sequencing. Every patient had a diagnosis of severe acquired aplastic anemia based on International Study of Aplastic Anemia and Agranulocytosis and Camitta criteria. No therapy had been received by the patients at the time of blood sampling. In this study, sorted CD4+ and CD8+ T cells from the blood of healthy subjects and of severe aplastic anemia patients had their TCR repertoires deep-sequenced. In the USA, patient enrollment took place under clinicaltrials.gov protocols 00001620, 01623167, 00001397, 00071045, 00081523 and 00961064. Ficoll-Paque density gradient centrifugation was used to isolate peripheral blood mononuclear cells. CD4+ and CD8+ T cells were sorted by FACS or magnetic beads before DNA extraction.

General study outcomes and caveats: No significant difference in CD8+ Simpson's diversity was found between patients and healthy controls (P=0.060). Some 30 CD8+ CDR3 sequences were shared between patients and controls but appeared highly expressed in patients and within their immunodominant clones.

In the case of this clonotype: Its antigen target is currently unknown. No base quality values were provided; no much bigger clone lies one nucleotide off.

The sequence was obtained from a human donor with aplastic anemia. Sequencing used sorted CD4+, CD8+, or CD8+CD57+ T cells (not recorded which) from PBMCs. Recombination joined TRBV7-9 with TRBJ2-2; TRBD1 fits 11 bases in the junction. Here is the DNA: TGTGCCAGCAGGAGGACAGGGGGCAAGGTCGGGGAGCTGTTTTTT. The translation is CASRRTGGKVGELFF.